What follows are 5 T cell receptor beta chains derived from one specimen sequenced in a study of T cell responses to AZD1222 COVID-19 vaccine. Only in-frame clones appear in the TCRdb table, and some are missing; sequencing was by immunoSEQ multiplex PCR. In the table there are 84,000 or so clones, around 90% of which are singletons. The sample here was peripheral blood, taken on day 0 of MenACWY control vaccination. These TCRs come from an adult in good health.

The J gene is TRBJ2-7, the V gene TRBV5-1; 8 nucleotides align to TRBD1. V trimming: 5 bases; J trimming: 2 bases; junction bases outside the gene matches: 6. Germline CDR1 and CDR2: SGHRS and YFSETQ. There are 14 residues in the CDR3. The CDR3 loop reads CASSRDRPAYEQYF. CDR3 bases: TGCGCCAGCAGTCGGGACAGGCCAGCCTACGAGCAGTACTTC.

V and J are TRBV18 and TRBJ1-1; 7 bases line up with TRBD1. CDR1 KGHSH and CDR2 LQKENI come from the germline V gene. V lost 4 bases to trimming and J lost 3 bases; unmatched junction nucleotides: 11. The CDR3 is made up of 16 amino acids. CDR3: CASSLFTTGTDTEAFF. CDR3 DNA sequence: TGTGCCAGCTCACTTTTTACGACCGGGACAGACACTGAAGCTTTCTTT.

The CDR3 spells CASSPGTSGWYEQYF. For the CDR3, the DNA is TGCGCCAGCAGCCCCGGGACTAGCGGATGGTACGAGCAGTACTTC. This chain links TRBV5-1 with TRBJ2-7, with 11 nucleotides matching TRBD2. The CDR3 extends over 15 amino acids. Germline CDR1 reads SGHRS; CDR2 reads YFSETQ. Trimming took 4 bases from V and 4 from J; bases not matched to a gene: 7.

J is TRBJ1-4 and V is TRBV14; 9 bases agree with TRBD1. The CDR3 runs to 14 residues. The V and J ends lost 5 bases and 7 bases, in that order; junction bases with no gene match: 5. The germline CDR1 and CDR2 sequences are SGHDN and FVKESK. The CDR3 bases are TGTGCCAGCAGCACACAGGGGGCCGGTGAAAAACTGTTTTTT. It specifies CASSTQGAGEKLFF.

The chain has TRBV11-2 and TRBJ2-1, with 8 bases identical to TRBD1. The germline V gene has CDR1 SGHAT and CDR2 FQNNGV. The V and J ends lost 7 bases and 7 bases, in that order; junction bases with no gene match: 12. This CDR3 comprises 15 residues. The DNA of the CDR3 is TGTGCCAGCACCCCACAGCAGGGGGCTGCAAATGAGCAGTTCTTC. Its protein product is CASTPQQGAANEQFF.